These 21 T cell receptor beta chains share one sample of origin, sequenced in a study of beta chain features in type 1 diabetes. The study reverse transcribed the entire isolated RNA, so it sequenced expressed TCRB transcripts. Clones were read by immunoSEQ multiplex PCR, and TCRdb kept only the in-frame ones, dropping some. The table lists roughly 240,000 clones, 13% to 15% of them singletons, with around 0.03% in the top ten. The sequencing sample was made of naive CD4+ T cells from blood. Receptors were obtained from a woman in her forties in good health.

This clone was recorded a few times. The V gene is TRBV4-1, the J gene TRBJ2-4; 13 nucleotides line up with TRBD2. CDR1 MGHRA and CDR2 YSYEKL come from the germline V gene. The CDR3 loop spans 16 amino acids. Trimming cost V 4 bases and J 4 bases; bases outside gene matches: 4. CDR3 loop: CASSRLLAGGKNIQYF. The CDR3 DNA reads as TGCGCCAGCAGCCGACTACTAGCGGGGGGGAAAAACATTCAGTACTTC.

This clone turned up a few times. V gene TRBV5-6 combines with J gene TRBJ1-1; D gene uncertain. Trimming pared 1 base from V and 0 bases from J, leaving 4 bases between. This CDR3 is 13 amino acids long. Per germline, CDR1 SGHDT and CDR2 YYEEEE. CDR3 residues: CASSLIMNTEAFF. CDR3 in DNA: TGTGCCAGCAGCTTGATCATGAACACTGAAGCTTTCTTT.

This chain links TRBV28 with TRBJ2-7; no definite D call. The V gene's germline CDR1 is MDHEN and CDR2 SYDVKM. Between the trimmed V and J ends, which lost 6 bases and 5 bases, there was a span of 11 bases. The CDR3 covers 12 residues. DNA for the CDR3: TGTGCCAGCAGCTCCTTTCCAGACGAGCAGTACTTC. The encoded protein is CASSSFPDEQYF.

V and J are TRBV11-2 and TRBJ2-1, with 7 bases identical to TRBD2. CDR3 length: 15 amino acids. Trimming cost V 5 bases and J 6 bases; bases outside gene matches: 10. Looked up from germline, CDR1 is SGHAT and CDR2 is FQNNGV. This chain's CDR3 is CASSQTGLSPNEQFF. The CDR3 nucleotides are TGTGCCAGCAGCCAAACGGGACTATCCCCCAATGAGCAGTTCTTC.

There are a few counts of this clone. The chain carries TRBV29-1 and TRBJ1-2; D is uncertain. CDR1 and CDR2 (germline): SQVTM, ANQGSEA. V was clipped by 3 bases and J by 5 bases, with 19 bases between them. This CDR3 comprises 15 residues. The CDR3 sequence: CSVDRQHPFAYGYTF. The CDR3 DNA sequence: TGCAGCGTTGACAGGCAGCATCCTTTCGCGTATGGCTACACCTTC. Full variable domain (remainder filled in from reference TRBV29-1 and TRBJ1-2): SAVISQKPSRDICQRGTSLTIQCQVDSQVTMMFWYRQQPGQSLTLIATANQGSEATYESGFVIDKFPISRPNLTFSTLTVSNMSPEDSSIYLCSVDRQHPFAYGYTFGSGTRLTVV.

V gene TRBV9 combines with J gene TRBJ2-7; D is possibly TRBD2 (6 bases). The CDR3 contains 14 residues. V was shortened by 4 bases and J by 6 bases, with 17 bases between the two germline ends. The V gene's germline CDR1 is SGDLS and CDR2 YYNGEE. Here the CDR3 reads CASSTGLKSAEQYF. The CDR3 bases are TGTGCCAGCAGCACGGGACTGAAATCTGCCGAGCAGTACTTC.

This clone was seen a handful of times. The chain recombines TRBV7-9 with TRBJ2-6, with a possible D match to TRBD1 (6 bases). The V and J ends lost 1 base and 2 bases respectively, with 15 bases between them. The CDR3 is 18 amino acids. The germline gives CDR1 SEHNR, CDR2 FQNEAQ (reference sequence). In DNA form, the CDR3 reads TGTGCCAGCAGCTTAGTCCGGCCTACAGGGCCTGGGGCCAACGTCCTGACTTTC. Translating gives CASSLVRPTGPGANVLTF.

The rearrangement links TRBV7-2 to TRBJ2-1; 7 nucleotides line up with TRBD1. This CDR3 is 13 amino acids long. Germline CDR1 reads SGHTA; CDR2 reads FQGNSA. The V and J ends lost 5 bases and 7 bases, in that order; junction bases with no gene match: 5. CDR3 DNA: TGTGCCAGCAGCCGGGGACAGCCAAATGAGCAGTTCTTC. It encodes CASSRGQPNEQFF.

The table lists this clone with a few counts. This chain links TRBV5-4 with TRBJ2-1, with D maybe TRBD1 (5 bases). The CDR3 is made up of 15 amino acids. V lost 0 bases to trimming and J lost 5 bases, with 12 bases between them. Germline V lookup: CDR1 SGHNT, CDR2 YYREEE (reference sequence). As DNA, the CDR3 is TGTGCCAGCAGCTTGGCGGCAGGGTACGACAATGAGCAGTTCTTC. Its protein is CASSLAAGYDNEQFF. Based on the CDR3 plus reference TRBV5-4 and TRBJ2-1, the full variable domain is ETGVTQSPTHLIKTRGQQVTLRCSSQSGHNTVSWYQQALGQGPQFIFQYYREEENGRGNFPPRFSGLQFPNYSSELNVNALELDDSALYLCASSLAAGYDNEQFFGPGTRLTVL.

The chain carries TRBV5-1 and TRBJ2-2; TRBD1 agrees at 10 bases. CDR3 length equals 16 residues. Per germline, CDR1 SGHRS and CDR2 YFSETQ. V shed 5 bases, J shed 8 bases, and the junction held 12 bases outside the gene matches. This CDR3 reads CASSLRRRQGAGELFF. The DNA for the CDR3 is TGCGCCAGCAGTTTGAGGCGCCGACAGGGGGCTGGGGAGCTGTTTTTT.

The rearrangement uses TRBV29-1 and TRBJ2-7; 8 bases line up with TRBD2. CDR3 size: 12 residues. Germline CDR1 is SQVTM and CDR2 is ANQGSEA. V lost 7 bases, J lost 7 bases, and 9 bases stayed unmatched. CDR3 protein: CSASEGGGEQYF. The CDR3 bases are TGCAGCGCCTCGGAGGGCGGGGGGGAGCAGTACTTC.

V and J are TRBV18 and TRBJ1-6; D is possibly TRBD1 (5 bases). Germline V lookup: CDR1 KGHSH, CDR2 LQKENI. The V gene lost 4 bases and the J gene lost 7 bases, with 14 bases spanning the gap. The CDR3 has 15 amino acids. The CDR3 sequence is CASSQGTGDNSPLHF. The DNA of the CDR3 is TGTGCCAGCTCACAAGGGACGGGGGACAATTCACCCCTCCACTTT.

This clone was seen just once. The J gene is TRBJ1-2, the V gene TRBV4-1; D gene ambiguous. The CDR3 length is 15 residues. The germline V gene encodes CDR1 MGHRA and CDR2 YSYEKL. The V gene lost 4 bases and the J gene lost 0 bases, with 12 bases spanning the gap. CDR3 nucleotides: TGCGCCAGCAGCCCCCCCGGGGTCCCTAACTATGGCTACACCTTC. Protein: CASSPPGVPNYGYTF.

J is TRBJ1-2 and V is TRBV6-5; 7 bases match TRBD1. The CDR3 has 15 amino acids. Unmatched junction bases numbered 4, after V lost 2 bases and J lost 1 base. The germline CDR1 and CDR2 sequences are MNHEY and SVGAGI. The CDR3 loop is CASSYNRQGNYGYTF. DNA for the CDR3: TGTGCCAGCAGTTACAATCGACAGGGTAACTATGGCTACACCTTC.

The table lists this clone with a few counts. The chain is built from TRBV5-1 and TRBJ1-1; maybe TRBD1 (6 bases). Trimming removed 0 bases from V and 4 bases from J, with 10 bases in between. Germline V gene lookup returns CDR1 SGHRS and CDR2 YFSETQ. CDR3 length: 14 amino acids. CDR3 amino acids: CASSLEGVGTEAFF. The CDR3 coding sequence is TGCGCCAGCAGCTTGGAGGGGGTGGGCACTGAAGCTTTCTTT.

This clone was picked up a small number of times. The CDR3 region has the DNA TGTGCCACCAGCAGAGACAGGCTCTATGGCTACACCTTC. It is translated as CATSRDRLYGYTF. The chain carries TRBV15 and TRBJ1-2; no firm D call. This CDR3 is built from 13 residues. CDR1 and CDR2 from the germline V gene are LNHNV and YYDKDF (reference sequence). The germline V and J ends were trimmed by 0 bases and 4 bases, with 6 bases remaining between them. The whole variable domain, remainder taken from reference TRBV15 and TRBJ1-2, is DAMVIQNPRYQVTQFGKPVTLSCSQTLNHNVMYWYQQKSSQAPKLLFHYYDKDFNNEADTPDNFQSRRPNTSFCFLDIRSPGLGDTAMYLCATSRDRLYGYTFGSGTRLTVV.

The chain couples TRBV20-1 to TRBJ1-2, with TRBD1 as a possible D gene (6 bases). This CDR3 comprises 10 residues. Germline loops: CDR1 DFQATT, CDR2 SNEGSKA (reference sequence). V lost 6 bases and J lost 13, with 15 bases in between. The CDR3 reads CSAHAGASTF. As DNA, the CDR3 is TGCAGTGCGCATGCAGGGGCTAGCACCTTC.

V is TRBV5-4 and J is TRBJ1-2; D uncertain. The CDR3 extends over 14 amino acids. CDR1 is SGHNT and CDR2 is YYREEE in the germline V gene (reference sequence). V was trimmed by 3 bases and J by 4 bases, leaving 13 bases between them. This chain's CDR3 is CASSYPRDTYGYTF. Written as DNA, the CDR3 is TGTGCCAGCAGCTACCCCCGGGATACCTATGGCTACACCTTC.

This clone has more than one count but fewer than ten. The V gene is TRBV9, the J gene TRBJ2-7; 8 bases map to TRBD2. Germline loops: CDR1 SGDLS, CDR2 YYNGEE. This CDR3 is 15 amino acids long. Losses at the gene ends were 0 bases for V and 5 bases for J; bases not matched to a gene: 7. CDR3 bases: TGTGCCAGCAGCGTAGGCGGGGGGATTGGCGACGAGCAGTACTTC. The encoded protein is CASSVGGGIGDEQYF.

This clone was seen only a few times. The CDR3 nucleotides read TGTGCCAGCTCACCTTCCCGGGAGACCCAGTACTTC. It translates to CASSPSRETQYF. The chain joins TRBV18 to TRBJ2-5; D is unresolved. The length of the CDR3 is 12 residues. V was clipped by 3 bases and J by 5 bases, with 7 bases between them. Germline V gene sequence: CDR1 KGHSH, CDR2 LQKENI.

In this sample, this clone turned up a few times. J is TRBJ2-2 and V is TRBV9, with 8 bases lining up with TRBD2. V lost 0 bases to trimming and J lost 5 bases; unmatched junction nucleotides: 6. The CDR3 has 16 residues. Germline-derived CDR1 and CDR2 are SGDLS and YYNGEE. CDR3 in amino acids: CASSVDSGGVTGELFF. In DNA form, the CDR3 reads TGTGCCAGCAGCGTAGACAGCGGGGGTGTAACCGGGGAGCTGTTTTTT.